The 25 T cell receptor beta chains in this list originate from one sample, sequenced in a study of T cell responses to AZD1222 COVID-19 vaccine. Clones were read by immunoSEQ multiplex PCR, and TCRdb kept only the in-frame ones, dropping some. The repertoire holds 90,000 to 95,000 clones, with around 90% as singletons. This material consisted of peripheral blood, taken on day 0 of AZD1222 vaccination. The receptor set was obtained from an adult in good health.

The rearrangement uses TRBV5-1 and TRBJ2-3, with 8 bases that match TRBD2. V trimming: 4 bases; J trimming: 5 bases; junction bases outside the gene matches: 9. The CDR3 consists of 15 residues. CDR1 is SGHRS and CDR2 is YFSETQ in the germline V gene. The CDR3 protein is CASSDQGLAVDTQYF. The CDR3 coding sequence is TGCGCCAGCAGCGACCAAGGACTAGCCGTAGATACGCAGTATTTT.

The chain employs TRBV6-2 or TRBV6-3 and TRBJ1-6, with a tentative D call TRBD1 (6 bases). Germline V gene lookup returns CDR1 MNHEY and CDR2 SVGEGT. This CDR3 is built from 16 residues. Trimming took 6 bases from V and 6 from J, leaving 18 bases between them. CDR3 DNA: TGTGCCAGCAGCCGCGAACAGGGCTTTAGTAATTCACCCCTCCACTTT. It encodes CASSREQGFSNSPLHF.

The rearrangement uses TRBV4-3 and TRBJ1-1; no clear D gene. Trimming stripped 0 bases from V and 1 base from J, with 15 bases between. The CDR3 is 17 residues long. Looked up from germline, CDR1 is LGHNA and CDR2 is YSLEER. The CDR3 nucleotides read TGCGCCAGCAGCCAAGATATTGAAGAGGGCACGAACACTGAAGCTTTCTTT. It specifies CASSQDIEEGTNTEAFF.

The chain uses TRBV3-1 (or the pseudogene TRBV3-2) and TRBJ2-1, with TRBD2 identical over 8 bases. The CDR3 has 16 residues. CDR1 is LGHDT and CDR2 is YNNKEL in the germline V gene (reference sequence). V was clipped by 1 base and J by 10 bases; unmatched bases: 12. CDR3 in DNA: TGTGCCAGCAGCCAAGTTGGGCGGGGGGCTCTCCGGGAGCAGTTCTTC. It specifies CASSQVGRGALREQFF.

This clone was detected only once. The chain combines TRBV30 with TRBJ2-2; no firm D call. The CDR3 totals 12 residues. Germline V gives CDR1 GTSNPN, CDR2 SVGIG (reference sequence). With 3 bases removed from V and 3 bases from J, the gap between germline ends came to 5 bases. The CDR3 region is CAWRGYTGELFF. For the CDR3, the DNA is TGTGCCTGGAGGGGGTACACCGGGGAGCTGTTTTTT.

The CDR3 loop reads CASSPLLDHSYEQYF. CDR3 coding DNA: TGTGCCAGCAGTCCTTTACTAGACCACTCCTACGAGCAGTACTTC. This chain connects TRBV27 to TRBJ2-7, with D tentatively TRBD2 (5 bases). Trimming left V 5 bases short and J 0 bases short, with 14 bases between. CDR1 is MNHEY and CDR2 is SMNVEV in the germline V gene (reference sequence). The CDR3 extends over 15 amino acids.

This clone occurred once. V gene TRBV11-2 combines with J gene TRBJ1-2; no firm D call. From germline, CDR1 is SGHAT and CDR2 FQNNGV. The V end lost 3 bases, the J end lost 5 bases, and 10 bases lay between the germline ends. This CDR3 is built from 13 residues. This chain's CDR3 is CASSLEITYGYTF. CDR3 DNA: TGTGCCAGCAGCTTGGAAATAACTTATGGCTACACCTTC.

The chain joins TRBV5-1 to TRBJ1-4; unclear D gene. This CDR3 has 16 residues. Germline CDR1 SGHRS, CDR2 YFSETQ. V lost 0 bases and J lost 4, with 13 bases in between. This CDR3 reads CASSLVSAVNNEKLFF. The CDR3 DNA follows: TGCGCCAGCAGCTTGGTTTCGGCAGTCAATAATGAAAAACTGTTTTTT.

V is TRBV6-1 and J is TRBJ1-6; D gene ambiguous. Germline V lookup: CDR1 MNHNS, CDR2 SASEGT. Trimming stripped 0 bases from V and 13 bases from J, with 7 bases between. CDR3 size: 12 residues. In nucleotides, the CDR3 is TGTGCCAGCAGTGAAGCGCTTCTCCCCCTCCACTTT. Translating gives CASSEALLPLHF.

CDR3 sequence (DNA): TGTGCCACCAGTGCGGGGGGCCAAGAGACCCAGTACTTC. This codes for CATSAGGQETQYF. The chain is built from TRBV24-1 and TRBJ2-5; 7 bases are shared with TRBD2. The CDR3 is made up of 13 amino acids. Trimming removed 5 bases from V and 1 base from J; junction bases left unmatched: 0. CDR1 KGHDR and CDR2 SFDVKD come from the germline V gene.

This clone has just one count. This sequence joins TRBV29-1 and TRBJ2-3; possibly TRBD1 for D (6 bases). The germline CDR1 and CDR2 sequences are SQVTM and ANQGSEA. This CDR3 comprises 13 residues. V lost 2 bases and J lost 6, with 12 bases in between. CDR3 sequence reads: CSVEPQGSDTQYF. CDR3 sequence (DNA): TGCAGCGTTGAACCACAGGGTAGTGATACGCAGTATTTT.

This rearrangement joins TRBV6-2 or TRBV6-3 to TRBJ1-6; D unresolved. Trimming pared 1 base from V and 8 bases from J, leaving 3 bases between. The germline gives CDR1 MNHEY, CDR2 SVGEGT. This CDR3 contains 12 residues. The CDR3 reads CASSYWDSPLHF. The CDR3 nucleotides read TGTGCCAGCAGTTACTGGGATTCACCCCTCCACTTT.

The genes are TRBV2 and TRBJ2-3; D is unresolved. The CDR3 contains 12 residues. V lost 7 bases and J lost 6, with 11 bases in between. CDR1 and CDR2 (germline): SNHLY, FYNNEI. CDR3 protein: CASKAIGDTQYF. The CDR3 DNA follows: TGTGCCAGCAAGGCGATCGGGGATACGCAGTATTTT.

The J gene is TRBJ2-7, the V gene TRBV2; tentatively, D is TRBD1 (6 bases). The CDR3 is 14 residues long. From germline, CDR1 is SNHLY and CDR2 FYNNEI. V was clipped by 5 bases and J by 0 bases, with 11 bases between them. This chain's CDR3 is CASSRGTNSYEQYF. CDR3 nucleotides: TGTGCCAGCAGTCGAGGGACAAACTCCTACGAGCAGTACTTC.

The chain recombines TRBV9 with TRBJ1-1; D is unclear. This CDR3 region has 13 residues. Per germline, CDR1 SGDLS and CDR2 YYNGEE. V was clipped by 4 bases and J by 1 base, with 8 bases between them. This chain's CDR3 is CASSLRPNTEAFF. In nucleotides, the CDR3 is TGTGCCAGCAGCTTAAGACCGAACACTGAAGCTTTCTTT.

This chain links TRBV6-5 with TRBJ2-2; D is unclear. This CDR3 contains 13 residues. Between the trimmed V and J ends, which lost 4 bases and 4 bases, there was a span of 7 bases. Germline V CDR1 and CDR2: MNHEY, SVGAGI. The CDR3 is CASSSQPTGELFF. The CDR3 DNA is TGTGCCAGCAGTTCACAACCCACCGGGGAGCTGTTTTTT.

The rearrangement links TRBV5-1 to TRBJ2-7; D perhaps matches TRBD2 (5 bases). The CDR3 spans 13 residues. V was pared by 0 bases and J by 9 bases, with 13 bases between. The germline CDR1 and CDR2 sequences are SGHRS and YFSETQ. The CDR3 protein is CASSLEPQGGQYF. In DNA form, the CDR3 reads TGCGCCAGCAGCTTGGAACCCCAAGGAGGGCAGTACTTC.

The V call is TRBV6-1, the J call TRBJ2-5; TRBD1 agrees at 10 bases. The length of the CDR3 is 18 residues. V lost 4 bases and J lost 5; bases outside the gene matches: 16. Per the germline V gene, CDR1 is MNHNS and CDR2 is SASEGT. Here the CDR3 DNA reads TGTGCCAGCAGTGCGACAGGGGGCTTGGATCCGGGGTCGGAGACCCAGTACTTC. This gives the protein CASSATGGLDPGSETQYF.

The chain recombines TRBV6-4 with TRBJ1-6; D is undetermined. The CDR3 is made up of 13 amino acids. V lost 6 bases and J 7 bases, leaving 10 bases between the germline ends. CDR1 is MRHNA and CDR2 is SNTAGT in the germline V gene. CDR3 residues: CASSPSENSPLHF. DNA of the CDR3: TGTGCCAGCAGCCCCTCTGAGAATTCACCCCTCCACTTT.

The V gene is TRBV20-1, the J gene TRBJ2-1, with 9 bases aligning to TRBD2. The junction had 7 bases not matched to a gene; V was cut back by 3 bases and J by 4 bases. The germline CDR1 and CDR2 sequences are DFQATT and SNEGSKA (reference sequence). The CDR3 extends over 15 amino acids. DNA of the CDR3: TGCAGTGCTAGTCGTGGGCGGGGGGGATACAATGAGCAGTTCTTC. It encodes CSASRGRGGYNEQFF.

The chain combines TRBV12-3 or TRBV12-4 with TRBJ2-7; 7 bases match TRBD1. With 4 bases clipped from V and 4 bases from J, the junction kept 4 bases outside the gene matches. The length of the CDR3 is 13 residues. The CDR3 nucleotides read TGTGCCAGCAGTTCCGGGACAGCTTACGAGCAGTACTTC. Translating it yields CASSSGTAYEQYF.

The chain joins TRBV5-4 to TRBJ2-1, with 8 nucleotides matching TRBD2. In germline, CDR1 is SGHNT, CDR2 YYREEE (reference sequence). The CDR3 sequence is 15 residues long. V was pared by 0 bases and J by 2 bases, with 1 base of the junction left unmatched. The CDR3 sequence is CASSLAAGAYNEQFF. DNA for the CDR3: TGTGCCAGCAGCTTGGCAGCGGGGGCCTACAATGAGCAGTTCTTC. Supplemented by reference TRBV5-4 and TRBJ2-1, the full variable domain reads ETGVTQSPTHLIKTRGQQVTLRCSSQSGHNTVSWYQQALGQGPQFIFQYYREEENGRGNFPPRFSGLQFPNYSSELNVNALELDDSALYLCASSLAAGAYNEQFFGPGTRLTVL.

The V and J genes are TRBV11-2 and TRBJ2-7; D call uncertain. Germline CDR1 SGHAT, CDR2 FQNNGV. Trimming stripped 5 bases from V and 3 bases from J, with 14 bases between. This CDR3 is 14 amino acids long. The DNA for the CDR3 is TGTGCCAGCAGCCTCCAGAGGTTGGGCTACGAGCAGTACTTC. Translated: CASSLQRLGYEQYF.

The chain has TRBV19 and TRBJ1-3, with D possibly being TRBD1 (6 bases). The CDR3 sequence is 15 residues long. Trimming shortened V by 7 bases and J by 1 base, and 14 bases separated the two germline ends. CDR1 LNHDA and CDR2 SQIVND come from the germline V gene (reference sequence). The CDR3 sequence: CASTPGARSGNTIYF. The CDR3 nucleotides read TGTGCCAGTACTCCAGGGGCCAGATCTGGAAACACCATATATTTT.

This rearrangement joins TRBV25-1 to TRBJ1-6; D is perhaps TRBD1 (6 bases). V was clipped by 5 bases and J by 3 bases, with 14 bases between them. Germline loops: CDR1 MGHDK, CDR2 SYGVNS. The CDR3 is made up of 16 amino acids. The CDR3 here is CASSLNRAGYNSPLHF. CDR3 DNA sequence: TGTGCCAGCAGTCTGAACAGGGCGGGCTATAATTCACCCCTCCACTTT.